This TCR beta chain was captured by sequencing in a study of blood T cell repertoires in COVID-19. Across the study: Acute-phase and convalescent COVID-19 samples originated in the United States, Italy and Spain. From T cells, B-cell-depleted T cells, or PBMCs came the material, which was cDNA or gDNA.

Authors' processing steps: Amplification of reference gene primers provided the estimated nucleated cell counts. Clones were read by immunoSEQ multiplex PCR, and TCRdb kept only the in-frame ones, dropping some. The V and J calls and clone size were taken over from that table, and D and trimming were inferred from the DNA. The sample has about 64,000 clones; 80% to 90% are singletons. The V and J ends lost 5 bases and 4 bases, in that order; junction bases with no gene match: 8. CDR3 size: 14 residues. The V gene's germline CDR1 is GTSNPN and CDR2 SVGIG (reference sequence). This clonotype originated in a man aged 40-49 years with acute or convalescent COVID-19. Sequencing was performed on peripheral blood. This chain joins TRBV30 and TRBJ1-3; 7 bases are a match to TRBD1. The CDR3 DNA follows: TGTGCCTGGTGGAAGGGGGCGGCGGGAAACACCATATATTTT. Amino acids: CAWWKGAAGNTIYF. The full variable domain, in which reference TRBV30 and TRBJ1-3 provide the parts outside the CDR3, is SQTIHQWPATLVQPVGSPLSLECTVEGTSNPNLYWYRQAAGRGLQLLFYSVGIGQISSEVPQNLSASRPQDRQFILSSKKLLLSDSGFYLCAWWKGAAGNTIYFGEGSWLTVV.